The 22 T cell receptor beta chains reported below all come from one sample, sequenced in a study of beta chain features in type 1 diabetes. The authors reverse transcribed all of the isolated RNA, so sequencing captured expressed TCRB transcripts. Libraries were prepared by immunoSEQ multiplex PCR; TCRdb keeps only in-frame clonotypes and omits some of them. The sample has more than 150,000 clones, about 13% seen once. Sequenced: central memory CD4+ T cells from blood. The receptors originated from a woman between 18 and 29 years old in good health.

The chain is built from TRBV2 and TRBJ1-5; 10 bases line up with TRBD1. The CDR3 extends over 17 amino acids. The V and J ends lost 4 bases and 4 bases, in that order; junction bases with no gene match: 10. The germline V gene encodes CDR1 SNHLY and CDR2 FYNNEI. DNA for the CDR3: TGTGCCAGCAGTGGCCCCCGGACAGGGGGTCGAAATCAGCCCCAGCATTTT. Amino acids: CASSGPRTGGRNQPQHF.

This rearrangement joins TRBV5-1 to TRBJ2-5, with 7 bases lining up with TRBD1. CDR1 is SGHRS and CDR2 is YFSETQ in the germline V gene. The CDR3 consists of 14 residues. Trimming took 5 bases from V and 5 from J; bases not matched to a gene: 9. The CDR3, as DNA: TGCGCCAGCAGATCCACAGGGGCGGTGGAGACCCAGTACTTC. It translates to CASRSTGAVETQYF.

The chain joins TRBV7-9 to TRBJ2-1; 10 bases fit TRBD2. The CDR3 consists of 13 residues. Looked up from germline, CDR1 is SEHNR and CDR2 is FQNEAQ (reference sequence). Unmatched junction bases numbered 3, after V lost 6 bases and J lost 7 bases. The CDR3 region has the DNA TGTGCCAGCAGGTCTAGCGGGAGTAATGAGCAGTTCTTC. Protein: CASRSSGSNEQFF.

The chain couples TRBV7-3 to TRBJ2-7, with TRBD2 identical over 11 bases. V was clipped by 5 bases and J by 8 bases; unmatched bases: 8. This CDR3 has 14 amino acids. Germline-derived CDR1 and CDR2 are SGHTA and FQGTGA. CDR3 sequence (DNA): TGTGCCAGCAGCCCGACCGGGACTAGCGGAAAGCAGTACTTC. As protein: CASSPTGTSGKQYF.

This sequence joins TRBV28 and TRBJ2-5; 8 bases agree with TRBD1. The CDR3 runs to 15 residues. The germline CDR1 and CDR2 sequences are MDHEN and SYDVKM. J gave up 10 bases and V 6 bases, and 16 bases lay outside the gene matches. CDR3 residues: CASRATGENGRGQYF. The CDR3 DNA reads TGTGCCAGCAGGGCGACAGGGGAAAACGGACGAGGCCAGTACTTC. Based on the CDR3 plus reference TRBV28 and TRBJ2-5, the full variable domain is DVKVTQSSRYLVKRTGEKVFLECVQDMDHENMFWYRQDPGLGLRLIYFSYDVKMKEKGDIPEGYSVSREKKERFSLILESASTNQTSMYLCASRATGENGRGQYFGPGTRLLVL.

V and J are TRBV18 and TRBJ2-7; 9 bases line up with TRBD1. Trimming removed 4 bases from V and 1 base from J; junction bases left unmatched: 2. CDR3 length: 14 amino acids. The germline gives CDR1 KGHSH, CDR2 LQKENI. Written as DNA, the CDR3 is TGTGCCAGCTCACTAGGACAGGGGTCCTACGAGCAGTACTTC. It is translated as CASSLGQGSYEQYF.

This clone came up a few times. DNA of the CDR3: TGTGCCAGCAGTCGGGACAGGGTTTTCAATGAGCAGTTCTTC. Translating gives CASSRDRVFNEQFF. This sequence joins TRBV27 and TRBJ2-1; 9 nucleotides agree with TRBD1. Germline values: CDR1 MNHEY, CDR2 SMNVEV (reference sequence). V dropped 5 bases and J dropped 6; count of bases not matched to a gene: 5. The CDR3 is 14 amino acids.

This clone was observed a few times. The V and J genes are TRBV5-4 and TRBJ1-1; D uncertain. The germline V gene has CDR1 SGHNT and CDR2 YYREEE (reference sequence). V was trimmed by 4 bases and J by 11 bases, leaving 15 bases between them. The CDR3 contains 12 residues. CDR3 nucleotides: TGTGCCAGCAGCCAACAACGGGGAGGCGCTTTCTTT. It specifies CASSQQRGGAFF.

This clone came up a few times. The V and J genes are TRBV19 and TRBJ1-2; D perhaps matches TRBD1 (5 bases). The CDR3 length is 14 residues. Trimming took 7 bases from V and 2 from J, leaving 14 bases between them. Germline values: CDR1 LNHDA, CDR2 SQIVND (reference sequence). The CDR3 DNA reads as TGTGCCAGTAACTCACCGGGGGAGAACTATGGCTACACCTTC. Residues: CASNSPGENYGYTF. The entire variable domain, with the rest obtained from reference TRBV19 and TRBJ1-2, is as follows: DGGITQSPKYLFRKEGQNVTLSCEQNLNHDAMYWYRQDPGQGLRLIYYSQIVNDFQKGDIAEGYSVSREKKESFPLTVTSAQKNPTAFYLCASNSPGENYGYTFGSGTRLTVV.

The CDR3 DNA follows: TGTGCCAGCAGTTTATTGCCAGCGGCGGGAGGATACGAGCAGTACTTC. It translates to CASSLLPAAGGYEQYF. J is TRBJ2-7 and V is TRBV27; 8 nucleotides line up with TRBD2. The trim removed 1 base at V and 4 bases at J, leaving 9 bases unmatched. This CDR3 region has 16 residues. The germline V gene encodes CDR1 MNHEY and CDR2 SMNVEV (reference sequence).

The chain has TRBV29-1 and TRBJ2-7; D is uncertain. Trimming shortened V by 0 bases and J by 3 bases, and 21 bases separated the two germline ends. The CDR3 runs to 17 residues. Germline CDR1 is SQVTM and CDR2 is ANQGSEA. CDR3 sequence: CSVEDRVSSFSNYEQYF. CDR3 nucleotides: TGCAGCGTTGAAGATCGGGTTAGCTCCTTCTCCAACTACGAGCAGTACTTC.

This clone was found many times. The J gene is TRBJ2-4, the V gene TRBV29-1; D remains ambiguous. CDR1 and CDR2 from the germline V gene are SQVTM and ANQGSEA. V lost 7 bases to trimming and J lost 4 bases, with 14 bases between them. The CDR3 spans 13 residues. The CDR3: CSASMTGKNIQYF. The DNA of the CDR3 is TGCAGCGCCTCAATGACTGGGAAAAACATTCAGTACTTC.

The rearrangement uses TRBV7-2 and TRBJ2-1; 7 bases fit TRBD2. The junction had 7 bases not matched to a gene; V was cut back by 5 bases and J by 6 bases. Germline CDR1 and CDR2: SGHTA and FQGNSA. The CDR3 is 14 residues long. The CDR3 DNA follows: TGTGCCAGCAGCGCTAGCGGACGGTCCAATGAGCAGTTCTTC. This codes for CASSASGRSNEQFF.

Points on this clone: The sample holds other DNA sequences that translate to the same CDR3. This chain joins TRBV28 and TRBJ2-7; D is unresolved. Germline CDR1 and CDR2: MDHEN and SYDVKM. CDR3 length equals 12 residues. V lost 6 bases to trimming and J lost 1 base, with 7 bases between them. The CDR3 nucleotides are TGTGCCAGCAGCCAAATTTCCTACGAGCAGTACTTC. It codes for CASSQISYEQYF.

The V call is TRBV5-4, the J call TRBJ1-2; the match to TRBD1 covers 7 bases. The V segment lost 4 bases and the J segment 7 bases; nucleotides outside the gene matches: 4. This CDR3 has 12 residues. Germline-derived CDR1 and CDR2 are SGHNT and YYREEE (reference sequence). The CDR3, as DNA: TGTGCCAGCAGCATTACAGGGGTTGGCTACACCTTC. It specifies CASSITGVGYTF.

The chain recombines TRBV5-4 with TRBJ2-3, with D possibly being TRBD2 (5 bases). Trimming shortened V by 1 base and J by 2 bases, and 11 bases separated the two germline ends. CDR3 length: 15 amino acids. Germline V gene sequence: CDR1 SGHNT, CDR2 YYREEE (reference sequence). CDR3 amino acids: CASSLRTLNTDTQYF. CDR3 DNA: TGTGCCAGCAGCTTGAGGACTCTAAACACAGATACGCAGTATTTT.

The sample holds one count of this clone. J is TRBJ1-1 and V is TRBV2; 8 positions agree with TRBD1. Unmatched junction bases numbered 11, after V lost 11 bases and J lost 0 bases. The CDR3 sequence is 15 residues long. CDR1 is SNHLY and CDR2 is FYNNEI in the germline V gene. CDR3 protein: CARSSGGGLNTEAFF. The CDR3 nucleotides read TGTGCCCGAAGTTCAGGGGGCGGTTTGAACACTGAAGCTTTCTTT.

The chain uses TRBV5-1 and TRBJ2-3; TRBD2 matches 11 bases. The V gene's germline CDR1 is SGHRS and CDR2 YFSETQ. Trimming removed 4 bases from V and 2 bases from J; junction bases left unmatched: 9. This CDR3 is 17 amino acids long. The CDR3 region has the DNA TGCGCCAGCAGCCTCCAACCGACTAGCGGGGACACAGATACGCAGTATTTT. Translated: CASSLQPTSGDTDTQYF.

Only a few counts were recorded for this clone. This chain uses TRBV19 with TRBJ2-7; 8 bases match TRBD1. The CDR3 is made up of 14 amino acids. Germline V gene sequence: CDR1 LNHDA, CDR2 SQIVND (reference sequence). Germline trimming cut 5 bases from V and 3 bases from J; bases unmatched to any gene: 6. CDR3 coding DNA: TGTGCCAGTAGTCCCACAGGGGGTTTCTACGAGCAGTACTTC. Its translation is CASSPTGGFYEQYF.

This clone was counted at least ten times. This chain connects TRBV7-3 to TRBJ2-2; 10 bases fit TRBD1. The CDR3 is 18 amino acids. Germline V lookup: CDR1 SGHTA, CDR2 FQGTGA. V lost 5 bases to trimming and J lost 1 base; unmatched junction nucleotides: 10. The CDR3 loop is CASSPRAGQGKNTGELFF. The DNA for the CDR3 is TGTGCCAGCAGCCCTCGTGCGGGACAGGGGAAGAACACCGGGGAGCTGTTTTTT.

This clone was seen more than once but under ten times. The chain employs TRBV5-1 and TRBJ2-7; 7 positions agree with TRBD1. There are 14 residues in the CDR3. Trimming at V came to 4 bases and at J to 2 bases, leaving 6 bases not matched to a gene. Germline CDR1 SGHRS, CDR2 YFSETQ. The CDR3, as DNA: TGCGCCAGCAGCCCGACAGGGCTAACCTACGAGCAGTACTTC. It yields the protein CASSPTGLTYEQYF.

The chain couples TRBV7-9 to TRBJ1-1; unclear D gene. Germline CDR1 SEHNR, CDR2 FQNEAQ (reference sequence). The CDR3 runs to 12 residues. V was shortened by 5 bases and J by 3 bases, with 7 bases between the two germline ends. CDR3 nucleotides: TGTGCCAGCAGCCTATCTGACACTGAAGCTTTCTTT. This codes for CASSLSDTEAFF.